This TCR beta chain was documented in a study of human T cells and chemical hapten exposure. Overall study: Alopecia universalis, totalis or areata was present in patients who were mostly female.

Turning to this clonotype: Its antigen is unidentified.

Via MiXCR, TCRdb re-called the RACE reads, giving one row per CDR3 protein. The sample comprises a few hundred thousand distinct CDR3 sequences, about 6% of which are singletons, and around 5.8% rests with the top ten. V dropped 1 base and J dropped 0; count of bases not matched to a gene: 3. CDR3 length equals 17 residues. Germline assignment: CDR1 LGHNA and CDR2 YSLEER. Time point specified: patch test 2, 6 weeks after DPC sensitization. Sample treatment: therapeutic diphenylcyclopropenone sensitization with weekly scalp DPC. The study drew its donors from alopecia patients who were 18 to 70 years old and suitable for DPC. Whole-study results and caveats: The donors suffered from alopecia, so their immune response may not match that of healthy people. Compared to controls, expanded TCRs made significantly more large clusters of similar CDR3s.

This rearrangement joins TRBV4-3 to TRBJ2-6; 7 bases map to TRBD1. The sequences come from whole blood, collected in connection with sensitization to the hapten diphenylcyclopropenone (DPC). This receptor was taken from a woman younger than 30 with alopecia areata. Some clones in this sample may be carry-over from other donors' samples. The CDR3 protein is CASSQGDSSSGANVLTF. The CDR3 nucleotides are TGCGCCAGCAGCCAAGGGGACAGCAGCTCTGGGGCCAACGTCCTGACTTTC.